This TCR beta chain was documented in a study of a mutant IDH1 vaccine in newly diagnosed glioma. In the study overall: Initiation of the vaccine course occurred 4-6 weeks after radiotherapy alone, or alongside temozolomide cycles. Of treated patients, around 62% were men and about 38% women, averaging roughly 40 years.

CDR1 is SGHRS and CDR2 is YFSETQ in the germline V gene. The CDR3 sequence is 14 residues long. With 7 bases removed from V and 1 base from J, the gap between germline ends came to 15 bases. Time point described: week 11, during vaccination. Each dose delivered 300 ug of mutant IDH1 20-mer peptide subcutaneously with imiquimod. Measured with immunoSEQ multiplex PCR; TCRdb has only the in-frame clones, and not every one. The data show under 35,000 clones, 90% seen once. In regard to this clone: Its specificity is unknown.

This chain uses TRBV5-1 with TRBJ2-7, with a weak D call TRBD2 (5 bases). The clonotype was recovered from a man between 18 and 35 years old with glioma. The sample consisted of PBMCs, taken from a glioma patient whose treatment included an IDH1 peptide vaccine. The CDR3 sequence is CASSQTTLSYEQYF. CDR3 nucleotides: TGCGCCAGCTCCCAGACTACCTTATCCTACGAGCAGTACTTC.